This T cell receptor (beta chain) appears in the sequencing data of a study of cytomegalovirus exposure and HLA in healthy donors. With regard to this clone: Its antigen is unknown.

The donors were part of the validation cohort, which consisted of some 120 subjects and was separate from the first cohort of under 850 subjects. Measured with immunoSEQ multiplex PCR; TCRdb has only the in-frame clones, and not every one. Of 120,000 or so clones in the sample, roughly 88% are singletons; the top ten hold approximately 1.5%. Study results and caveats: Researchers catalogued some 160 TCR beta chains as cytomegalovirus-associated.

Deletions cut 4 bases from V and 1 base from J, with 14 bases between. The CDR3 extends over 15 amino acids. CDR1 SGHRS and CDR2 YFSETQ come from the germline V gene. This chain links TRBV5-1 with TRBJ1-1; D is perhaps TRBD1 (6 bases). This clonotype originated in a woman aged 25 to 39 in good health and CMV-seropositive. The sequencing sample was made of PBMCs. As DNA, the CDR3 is TGCGCCAGCAGCAGTTCCGGGACACAGAACACTGAAGCTTTCTTT. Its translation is CASSSSGTQNTEAFF. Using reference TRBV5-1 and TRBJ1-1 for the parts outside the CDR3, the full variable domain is KAGVTQTPRYLIKTRGQQVTLSCSPISGHRSVSWYQQTPGQGLQFLFEYFSETQRNKGNFPGRFSGRQFSNSRSEMNVSTLELGDSALYLCASSSSGTQNTEAFFGQGTRLTVV.